Below are 26 T cell receptor beta chains sequenced from a single sample in a study of human T cells and chemical hapten exposure. One entry per CDR3 protein, called by TCRdb with MiXCR from the RACE reads. Of approximately 91,000 distinct CDR3 sequences listed, more than 9% are singletons. Time point here: patch test 2, 6 weeks after DPC sensitization. Specified treatment: therapeutic diphenylcyclopropenone sensitization with weekly scalp DPC. Sequenced material: whole blood, taken in connection with sensitization to the hapten diphenylcyclopropenone (DPC). The receptors shown here come from a man aged 18 to 29 with alopecia areata. Some clones in this sample may be carry-over from other donors' samples.

The chain couples TRBV7-8 to TRBJ1-1; 9 bases line up with TRBD1. V lost 5 bases, J lost 5 bases, and 6 bases stayed unmatched. CDR1 is SGHVS, CDR2 FQNEAQ, per germline. CDR3 length: 14 amino acids. The CDR3 sequence is CASSQGQGGTEAFF. The DNA for the CDR3 is TGTGCCAGCAGCCAGGGACAGGGTGGGACTGAAGCTTTCTTT.

Worth noting for this clonotype: Germline and junction disagree at one end, which may indicate a read error. The chain uses TRBV11-2 and TRBJ2-7; D possibly uses TRBD1 or TRBD2 (5 bases each). Looked up from germline, CDR1 is SGHAT and CDR2 is FQNNGV. There are 14 residues in the CDR3. The CDR3 bases are TGTGCCAGCAGCTTGGGACCCGGACCCTACGAGCAGTGCTTC. This sequence encodes CASSLGPGPYEQCF.

This clonotype was observed a handful of times. The rearrangement uses TRBV7-3 and TRBJ2-1; D might be TRBD1 (5 bases). With 2 bases removed from V and 3 bases from J, the gap between germline ends came to 11 bases. Germline-derived CDR1 and CDR2 are SGHTA and FQGTGA. The CDR3 sequence is 15 residues long. This CDR3 reads CASSLGQGFYNEQFF. The CDR3 DNA follows: TGTGCCAGCAGCTTAGGGCAGGGATTCTACAATGAGCAGTTCTTC.

This clonotype turned up a few times. The chain carries TRBV12-3 or TRBV12-4 and TRBJ1-6; TRBD1 aligns across 8 bases. Losses at the gene ends were 7 bases for V and 12 bases for J; bases not matched to a gene: 14. The CDR3 runs to 15 residues. The CDR3 DNA sequence: TGTGCCAGCACCCTATATGTCGGACAGGGTTTACCCCTCCACTTT. Translation gives CASTLYVGQGLPLHF.

This clonotype was observed many times. The J gene is TRBJ2-5, the V gene TRBV5-1, with D tentatively TRBD2 (6 bases). The CDR3 is 13 residues long. CDR1 and CDR2 (germline): SGHRS, YFSETQ. V was trimmed by 7 bases and J by 5 bases, leaving 15 bases between them. This CDR3 reads CASGLNAGETQYF. In DNA, the CDR3 is TGCGCCAGCGGGTTGAACGCGGGGGAGACCCAGTACTTC.

This clonotype was recorded at least ten times. V and J are TRBV12-2 and TRBJ2-6; the table's D call, TRBD1, was not checked against the DNA. TRBV12-2 is deemed a pseudogene. The CDR3 extends over 17 amino acids. The CDR3 DNA sequence: TGTGCAAGTCGCTGCTCGGACAGGGACTCTGGGGCCAACGTCCTGACTTTC. It translates to CASRCSDRDSGANVLTF.

The chain employs TRBV2 and TRBJ2-2, with D possibly matching TRBD2 (7 bases). This CDR3 spans 18 amino acids. Germline V gene data show CDR1 as SNHLY and CDR2 as FYNNEI. V dropped 3 bases and J dropped 0 bases, with 17 bases sitting between them. For the CDR3, the DNA is TGTGCCAGCAGTGATCGGGGGGCGCGTTCCGCGAACACCGGGGAGCTGTTTTTT. Translated, it gives CASSDRGARSANTGELFF.

This clonotype was seen more than once but under ten times. The junction and the germline gene differ at one end; a read error may be behind it. The rearrangement joins TRBV7-8 to TRBJ2-7; TRBD2 matches at 11 bases. The CDR3 has 12 amino acids. Germline loops: CDR1 SGHVS, CDR2 FQNEAQ. The CDR3, as DNA: TGTGCCAGCAGCTCGGTACTAGCGGGAGTCATCTTC. Translated, it gives CASSSVLAGVIF.

This clonotype was recorded at least ten times. This sequence joins TRBV7-7 and TRBJ2-2; D gene ambiguous. The germline V and J ends were trimmed by 2 bases and 7 bases, with 8 bases remaining between them. Germline loops: CDR1 SSHAT, CDR2 FNYEAQ (reference sequence). The CDR3 is 13 residues long. The chain's CDR3 is CASSLSGVGELFF. The CDR3 nucleotides are TGTGCCAGCAGCTTATCTGGGGTCGGGGAGCTGTTTTTT.

This clonotype was counted at least ten times. The chain employs TRBV5-1 and TRBJ2-2; a possible D gene is TRBD1 (6 bases). This CDR3 contains 15 residues. Germline V gene sequence: CDR1 SGHRS, CDR2 YFSETQ. Trimming removed 0 bases at V and 5 bases at J, with 11 bases between. CDR3 sequence: CASSLEGVLTGELFF. The CDR3 DNA reads as TGCGCCAGCAGCTTGGAGGGGGTATTAACCGGGGAGCTGTTTTTT.

The chain couples TRBV29-1 to TRBJ2-5; D not resolved. The germline V and J ends were trimmed by 4 bases and 2 bases, with 11 bases remaining between them. CDR1 and CDR2 (germline): SQVTM, ANQGSEA. The CDR3 is made up of 13 amino acids. CDR3 bases: TGCAGCGTTGGGGGTAACGGTCAAGAGACCCAGTACTTC. Its protein product is CSVGGNGQETQYF.

This clonotype was picked up a small number of times. This chain joins TRBV11-1 and TRBJ2-5; a weak D match, TRBD1 (5 bases). CDR1 and CDR2 (germline): SGHAT, FQDESV (reference sequence). This CDR3 has 15 residues. Trimming left V 1 base short and J 4 bases short, with 13 bases between. CDR3 region: CASSLEAGWGETQYF. DNA of the CDR3: TGTGCCAGCAGCTTAGAGGCAGGGTGGGGAGAGACCCAGTACTTC. Full variable domain (remainder filled in from reference TRBV11-1 and TRBJ2-5): EAEVAQSPRYKITEKSQAVAFWCDPISGHATLYWYRQILGQGPELLVQFQDESVVDDSQLPKDRFSAERLKGVDSTLKIQPAELGDSAMYLCASSLEAGWGETQYFGPGTRLLVL.

Only a few counts were recorded for this clonotype. J is TRBJ2-2 and V is TRBV12-5, with D maybe TRBD2 (5 bases). The CDR3 is made up of 13 amino acids. Germline assignment: CDR1 LGHNT and CDR2 FRNRAP. V was pared by 4 bases and J by 6 bases, with 9 bases between. The CDR3 DNA follows: TGTGCTAGTGGTTCGGGGAGTCCCGGGGAGCTGTTTTTT. As protein: CASGSGSPGELFF. Full variable domain (outside the CDR3, taken from reference TRBV12-5 and TRBJ2-2): DARVTQTPRHKVTEMGQEVTMRCQPILGHNTVFWYRQTMMQGLELLAYFRNRAPLDDSGMPKDRFSAEMPDATLATLKIQPSEPRDSAVYFCASGSGSPGELFFGEGSRLTVL.

Many counts were recorded for this clonotype. The V and J genes are TRBV7-9 and TRBJ2-4; TRBD1 or TRBD2 may be the D gene (6 bases each). The germline V and J ends were trimmed by 1 base and 14 bases, with 18 bases remaining between them. The germline CDR1 and CDR2 sequences are SEHNR and FQNEAQ (reference sequence). CDR3 size: 14 residues. In nucleotides, the CDR3 is TGTGCCAGCAGCTTAGAGCAGTCGGGGGCGAAGGAGTACTTC. Its protein product is CASSLEQSGAKEYF.

As to this clonotype: This clone may be a read error of a much larger clone one base away. The CDR3 end shows no conserved phenylalanine or tryptophan, and so a read error is likely. This chain links TRBV18 with TRBJ2-1; possibly TRBD1 or TRBD2 for D (5 bases each). Per germline, CDR1 KGHSH and CDR2 LQKENI. This CDR3 region has 15 residues. Deletions cut 1 base from V and 10 bases from J, with 17 bases between. The CDR3 protein is CASSPLGAWSKEQFL. For the CDR3, the DNA is TGTGCCAGCTCACCACTCGGGGCTTGGTCTAAGGAGCAGTTCCTC.

At least ten counts were recorded for this clonotype. J is TRBJ1-2 and V is TRBV4-3, with unresolved D. Germline CDR1 is LGHNA and CDR2 is YSLEER. Deletions cut 0 bases from V and 4 bases from J, with 9 bases between. The CDR3 totals 14 residues. This CDR3 reads CASSQDRVSYGYTF. For the CDR3, the DNA is TGCGCCAGCAGCCAAGATCGGGTATCCTATGGCTACACCTTC.

This clonotype was picked up a small number of times. V is TRBV12-3 or TRBV12-4 and J is TRBJ1-6; maybe TRBD1 (5 bases). Trimming left V 8 bases short and J 6 bases short, with 11 bases between. The CDR3 totals 13 residues. The CDR3 loop is CASRSGGNSPLHF. CDR3 nucleotide sequence: TGTGCCAGCCGCAGCGGGGGTAATTCACCCCTCCACTTT.

This clonotype was detected a few times. The chain carries TRBV7-9 and TRBJ2-7; D ambiguous. The V end was cut by 4 bases, the J end by 2 bases, with 9 bases between. The CDR3 has 13 residues. Germline V gene data show CDR1 as SEHNR and CDR2 as FQNEAQ (reference sequence). The CDR3 loop reads CASSYVGAYEQYV. CDR3 in DNA: TGTGCCAGCAGCTACGTCGGAGCCTACGAGCAGTACGTC.

V and J are TRBV11-2 and TRBJ1-5, with a tentative D call TRBD1 (6 bases). The CDR3 is 15 residues long. Germline V CDR1 and CDR2: SGHAT, FQNNGV. V lost 2 bases and J lost 7, with 15 bases in between. The chain's CDR3 is CASSLSGTFGQPQHF. As DNA, the CDR3 is TGTGCCAGCAGCTTATCGGGGACATTTGGGCAGCCCCAGCATTTT.

This clonotype appeared many times. The chain joins TRBV12-3 or TRBV12-4 to TRBJ1-1; D not certain. V lost 0 bases to trimming and J lost 13 bases, with 0 bases between them. The CDR3 sequence is 8 residues long. The CDR3 region is CASSLAFF. In DNA, the CDR3 is TGTGCCAGCAGTTTAGCTTTCTTT.

This chain uses TRBV5-5 with TRBJ1-6; D uncertain. The germline V and J ends were trimmed by 5 bases and 5 bases, with 17 bases remaining between them. CDR1 is SGHKS, CDR2 YYEKEE, per germline (reference sequence). The CDR3 totals 16 residues. The CDR3 DNA reads TGTGCCAGCAGTCGCAATGAGTACGGCAATAATTCACCCCTCCACTTT. This gives the protein CASSRNEYGNNSPLHF.

This clonotype appeared many times. The rearrangement uses TRBV9 and TRBJ2-7; a weak D match, TRBD1 (6 bases). The germline V and J ends were trimmed by 4 bases and 4 bases, with 15 bases remaining between them. The CDR3 length is 14 residues. Germline V gene lookup returns CDR1 SGDLS and CDR2 YYNGEE. DNA for the CDR3: TGTGCCAGCAGCCCCCGGACAGATTCTTACGAGCAGTACTTC. Its protein is CASSPRTDSYEQYF.

CDR3 nucleotide sequence: TGCGCCAGCAGCCAGGACAGGACTAACTATGGCTACACCTTC. It encodes CASSQDRTNYGYTF. The chain uses TRBV4-1 and TRBJ1-2, with 7 bases identical to TRBD1. The CDR3 totals 14 residues. The V gene's germline CDR1 is MGHRA and CDR2 YSYEKL. Trimming at V came to 3 bases and at J to 0 bases, leaving 1 base not matched to a gene.

In its sample, this clonotype was seen many times. The V call is TRBV20-1, the J call TRBJ1-5, with 12 bases aligning to TRBD1. In germline, CDR1 is DFQATT, CDR2 SNEGSKA (reference sequence). V shed 6 bases and J 1 base; nucleotides not matched to a gene: 10. This CDR3 region has 17 residues. CDR3 sequence reads: CSATGTGGAGSNQPQHF. As DNA, the CDR3 is TGCAGTGCGACCGGGACAGGGGGCGCCGGGAGCAATCAGCCCCAGCATTTT.

There are many counts of this clonotype. This chain joins TRBV19 and TRBJ2-1; 10 bases map to TRBD2. CDR3 length: 16 amino acids. V shed 3 bases, J shed 8 bases, and the junction held 10 bases outside the gene matches. The germline CDR1 and CDR2 sequences are LNHDA and SQIVND (reference sequence). CDR3 in DNA: TGTGCCAGTAGTATCCCGGGACTAGCGCGGGTCGATGAGCAGTTCTTC. It specifies CASSIPGLARVDEQFF.

A word on this clonotype: This may stem from a read error, because a much larger clone lies one nucleotide away. This sequence joins TRBV5-1 and TRBJ1-1; no firm D call. Germline CDR1 SGHRS, CDR2 YFSETQ. The length of the CDR3 is 13 residues. The CDR3 nucleotides read TGCACCAGCTCACCCGGGGATAACACTGAAGCTTTCTTT. Translating gives CTSSPGDNTEAFF.